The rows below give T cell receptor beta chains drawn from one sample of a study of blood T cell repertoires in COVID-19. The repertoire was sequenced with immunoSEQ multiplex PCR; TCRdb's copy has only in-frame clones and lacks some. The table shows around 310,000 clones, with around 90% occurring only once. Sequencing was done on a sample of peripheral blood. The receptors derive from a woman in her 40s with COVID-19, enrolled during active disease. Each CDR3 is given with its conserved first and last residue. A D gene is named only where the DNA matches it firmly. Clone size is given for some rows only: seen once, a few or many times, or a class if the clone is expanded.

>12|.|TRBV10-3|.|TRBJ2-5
TGTGCCATCGGGGGGGGCGCGGAGACCCAGTACTTC
CAIGGGAETQYF
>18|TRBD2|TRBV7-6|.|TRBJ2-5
TGTGCCAGCAGCTTAGCGCCAGCGGGAGGGCCGGGCCAAGAGACCCAGTACTTC
CASSLAPAGGPGQETQYF
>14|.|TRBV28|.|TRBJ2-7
TGTGCCAGCAGATCATCCGGGACTGCCTACGAGCAGTACTTC
CASRSSGTAYEQYF
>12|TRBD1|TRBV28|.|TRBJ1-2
TGTGCCAGCAGTTCGACAGGGACGGGCTACACCTTC
CASSSTGTGYTF
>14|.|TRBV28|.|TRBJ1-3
TGTGCCAGCAGTTTAGGCGGTTCTGGAAACACCATATATTTT
CASSLGGSGNTIYF
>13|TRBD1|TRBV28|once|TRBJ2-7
TGTGCCAGCAGAACCGGGACAGCCTACGAGCAGTACTTC
CASRTGTAYEQYF
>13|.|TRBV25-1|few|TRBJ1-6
TGTGCCAGCACGCAGGGGTTTGATTCACCCCTCCACTTT
CASTQGFDSPLHF
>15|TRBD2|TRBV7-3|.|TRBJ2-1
TGTGCCAGCAGCTCATCCGGGACTAGCATCAATGAGCAGTTCTTC
CASSSSGTSINEQFF
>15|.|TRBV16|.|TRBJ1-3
TGTGCCAGCAGCCAATTTGGGACTTTCGGAAACACCATATATTTT
CASSQFGTFGNTIYF
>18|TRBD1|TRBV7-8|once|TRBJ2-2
TGTGCCAGCAGCGACCGGGATGGGGGGACAGGTCTCACCGGGGAGCTGTTTTTT
CASSDRDGGTGLTGELFF
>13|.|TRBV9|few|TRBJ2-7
TGTGCCAGCAGCGAGGCGGATGGCTACGAGCAGTACTTC
CASSEADGYEQYF
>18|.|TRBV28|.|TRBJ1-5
TGTGCCAGCAGTTTGCTAGTCGGGGGGCGCGAGTTGAATCAGCCCCAGCATTTT
CASSLLVGGRELNQPQHF
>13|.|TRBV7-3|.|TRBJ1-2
TGTGCCAGCAGCCAAGGGGGGGACTATGGCTACACCTTC
CASSQGGDYGYTF
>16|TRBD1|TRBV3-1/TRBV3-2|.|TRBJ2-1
TGTGCCAGCAGCCAGGACAGGGAGAGCTCCTACAATGAGCAGTTCTTC
CASSQDRESSYNEQFF
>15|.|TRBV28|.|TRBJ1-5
TGTGCCAGCAGTTTTTTTCCAGGTAGCAATCAGCCCCAGCATTTT
CASSFFPGSNQPQHF
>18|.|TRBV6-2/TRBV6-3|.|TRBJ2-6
TGTGCCAGCAGCCCCGTGGAGGGGGGGAGCTCTGGGGCCAACGTCCTGACTTTC
CASSPVEGGSSGANVLTF
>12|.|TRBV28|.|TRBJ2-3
TGTGCCAGCAGTTTAAAGAGAGATACGCAGTATTTT
CASSLKRDTQYF
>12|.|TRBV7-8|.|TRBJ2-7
TGTGCCAGCAGCTCCCAAACCTACGAGCAGTACTTC
CASSSQTYEQYF
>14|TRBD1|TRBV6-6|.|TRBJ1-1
TGTGCCAGCAGTTACGCGGGACAGGGCTCTGAAGCTTTCTTT
CASSYAGQGSEAFF
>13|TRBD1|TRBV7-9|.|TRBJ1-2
TGTGCCAGCAGCCAGGACAGGGACTATGGCTACACCTTC
CASSQDRDYGYTF
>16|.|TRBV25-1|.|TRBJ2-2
TGTGCCAGCAGTGAATTAGGGACAACGAACACCGGGGAGCTGTTTTTT
CASSELGTTNTGELFF
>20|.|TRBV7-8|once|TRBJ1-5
TGTGCCAGCAGCTCAATGGGTGGGGGGGCGAACTTCAATAGCAATCAGCCCCAGCATTTT
CASSSMGGGANFNSNQPQHF
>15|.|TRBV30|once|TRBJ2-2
TGTGCCTGGAGCCAGGACTTCCTGAACACCGGGGAGCTGTTTTTT
CAWSQDFLNTGELFF